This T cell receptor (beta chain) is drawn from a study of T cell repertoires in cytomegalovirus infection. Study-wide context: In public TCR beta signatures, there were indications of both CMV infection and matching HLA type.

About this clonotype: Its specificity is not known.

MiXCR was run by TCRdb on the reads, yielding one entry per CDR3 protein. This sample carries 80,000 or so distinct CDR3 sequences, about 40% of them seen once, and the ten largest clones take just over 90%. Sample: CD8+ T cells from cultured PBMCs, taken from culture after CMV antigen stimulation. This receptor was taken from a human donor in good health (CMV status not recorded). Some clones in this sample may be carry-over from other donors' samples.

CDR3 coding DNA: TGTGCCAGTAGTTGGGCGGGTCTAGCGGGGGGCTCCTACAATGAGCAGTTCTTC. It encodes CASSWAGLAGGSYNEQFF. The chain couples TRBV19 to TRBJ2-1; 11 bases agree with TRBD2. The CDR3 totals 18 residues. Germline V lookup: CDR1 LNHDA, CDR2 SQIVND (reference sequence). Losses at the gene ends were 5 bases for V and 0 bases for J; bases not matched to a gene: 9.